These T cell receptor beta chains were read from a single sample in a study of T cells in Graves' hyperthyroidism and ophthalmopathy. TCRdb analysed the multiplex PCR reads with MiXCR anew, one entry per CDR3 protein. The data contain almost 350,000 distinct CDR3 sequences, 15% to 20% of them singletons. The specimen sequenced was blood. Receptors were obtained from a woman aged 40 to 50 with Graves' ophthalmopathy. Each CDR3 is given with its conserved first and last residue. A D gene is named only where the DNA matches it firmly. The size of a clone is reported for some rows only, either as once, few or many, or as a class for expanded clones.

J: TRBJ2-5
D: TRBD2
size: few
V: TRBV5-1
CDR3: CASSLTGTSGRDRQETQYF
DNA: TGCGCCAGCAGCTTGACCGGGACTAGCGGGAGAGACCGCCAAGAGACCCAGTACTTC

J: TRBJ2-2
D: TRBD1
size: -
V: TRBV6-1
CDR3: CASKGDRDTGELFF
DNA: TGTGCCAGTAAGGGGGACAGGGACACCGGGGAGCTGTTTTTT

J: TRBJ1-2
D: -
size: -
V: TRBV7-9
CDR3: CASSLEGGGAYGYTF
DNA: TGTGCCAGCAGCTTAGAGGGCGGGGGGGCCTATGGCTACACCTTC

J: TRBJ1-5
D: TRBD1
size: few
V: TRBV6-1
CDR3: CASSELQGQGNQPQHF
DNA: TGTGCCAGCAGTGAACTCCAAGGACAGGGCAATCAGCCCCAGCATTTT

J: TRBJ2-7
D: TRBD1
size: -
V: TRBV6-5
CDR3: CASSYGGTGQYEQYF
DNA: TGTGCCAGCAGTTACGGGGGGACAGGGCAATACGAGCAGTACTTC

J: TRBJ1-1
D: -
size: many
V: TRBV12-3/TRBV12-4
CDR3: CASSLSAEAFF
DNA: TGTGCCAGCAGTTTAAGCGCTGAGGCTTTCTTT

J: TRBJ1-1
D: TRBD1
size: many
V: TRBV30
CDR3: CAWSVQGATEAFF
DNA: TGTGCCTGGAGTGTACAGGGGGCCACTGAAGCTTTCTTT

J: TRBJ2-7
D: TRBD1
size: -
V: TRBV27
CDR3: CASSRQPGQGVEQYF
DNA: TGTGCCAGCAGTCGGCAACCGGGACAGGGCGTCGAGCAGTACTTC

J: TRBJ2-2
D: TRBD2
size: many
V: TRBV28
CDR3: CASSTTFSGSPGELFF
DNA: TGTGCCAGCAGTACTACCTTTAGCGGGAGTCCCGGGGAGCTGTTTTTT

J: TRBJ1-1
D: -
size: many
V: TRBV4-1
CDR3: CASSQLWTANTEAFF
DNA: TGCGCCAGCAGCCAATTGTGGACCGCGAACACTGAAGCTTTCTTT

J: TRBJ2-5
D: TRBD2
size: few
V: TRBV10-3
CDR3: CAISESGGRARKTQYF
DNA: TGTGCCATCAGTGAGTCGGGCGGGAGGGCCCGGAAGACCCAGTACTTC

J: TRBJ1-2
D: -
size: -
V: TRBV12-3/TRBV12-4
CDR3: CASSPNRLGYTF
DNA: TGTGCCAGCAGCCCTAACAGACTTGGCTACACCTTC

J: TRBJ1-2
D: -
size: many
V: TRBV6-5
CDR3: CASTQYSWGSNYGYTF
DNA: TGTGCCAGCACCCAATATTCATGGGGTTCTAACTATGGCTACACCTTC

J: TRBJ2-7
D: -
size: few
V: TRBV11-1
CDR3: CASSKRSSEHYEQYF
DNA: TGTGCCAGCAGCAAGAGGTCTAGCGAACACTACGAGCAGTACTTC

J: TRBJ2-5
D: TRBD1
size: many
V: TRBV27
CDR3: CASSRYEGAETQYF
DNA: TGTGCCAGCAGTCGATACGAGGGGGCCGAGACCCAGTACTTC

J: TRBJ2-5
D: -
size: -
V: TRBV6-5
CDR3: CASSYSPGHETQYF
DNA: TGTGCCAGCAGTTACTCTCCAGGGCATGAGACCCAGTACTTC

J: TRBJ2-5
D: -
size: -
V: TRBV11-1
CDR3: CASTNPPIETQYF
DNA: TGTGCCAGCACCAACCCCCCCATAGAGACCCAGTACTTC

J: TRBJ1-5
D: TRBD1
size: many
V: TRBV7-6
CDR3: CASRGTGEVSNQPQHF
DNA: TGTGCCAGCAGAGGGACAGGGGAAGTTAGCAATCAGCCCCAGCATTTT

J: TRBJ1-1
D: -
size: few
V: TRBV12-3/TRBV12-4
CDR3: CASSFVWGNTEAYF
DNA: TGTGCCAGCAGTTTCGTTTGGGGGAACACTGAAGCTTACTTT

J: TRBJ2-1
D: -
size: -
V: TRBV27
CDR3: CANSKGREQFF
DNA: TGTGCCAACAGTAAGGGGCGGGAGCAGTTCTTC

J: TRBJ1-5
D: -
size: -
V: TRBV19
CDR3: CASSIQRRSNQPQHF
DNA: TGTGCCAGTAGTATTCAAAGACGTAGCAATCAGCCCCAGCATTTT

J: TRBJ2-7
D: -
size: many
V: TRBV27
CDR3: CASSSRESYEQYF
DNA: TGTGCCAGCAGTTCCAGGGAATCCTACGAGCAGTACTTC

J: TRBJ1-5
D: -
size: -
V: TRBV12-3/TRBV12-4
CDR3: CASSFSDRSNQPQHF
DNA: TGTGCCAGCAGTTTCTCGGACCGCTCCAATCAGCCCCAGCATTTT

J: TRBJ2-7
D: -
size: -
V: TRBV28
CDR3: CASSSPAGGGSYEQYF
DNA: TGTGCCAGCAGTTCCCCGGCTGGGGGCGGCTCCTACGAGCAGTACTTC

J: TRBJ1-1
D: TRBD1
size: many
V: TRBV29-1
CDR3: CSVGTGNRAFF
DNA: TGCAGCGTGGGGACAGGCAACAGAGCTTTCTTT

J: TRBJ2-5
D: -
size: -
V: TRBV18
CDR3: CASSPPVTLETQYF
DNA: TGTGCCAGCTCACCACCGGTGACACTGGAGACCCAGTACTTC

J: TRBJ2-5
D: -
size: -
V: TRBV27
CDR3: CASRGSVAAQETQYF
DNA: TGTGCCAGCAGAGGAAGTGTGGCGGCTCAAGAGACCCAGTACTTC

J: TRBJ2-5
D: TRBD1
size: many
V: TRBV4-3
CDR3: CASSQEGTGTRETQYF
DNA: TGCGCCAGCAGCCAAGAGGGGACAGGGACTCGTGAGACCCAGTACTTC

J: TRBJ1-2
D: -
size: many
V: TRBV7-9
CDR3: CASSIGTAADGYTF
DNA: TGTGCCAGCAGCATCGGGACTGCTGCGGATGGCTACACCTTC

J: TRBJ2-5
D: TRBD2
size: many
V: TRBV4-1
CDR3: CASSKTSGQETQYF
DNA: TGCGCCAGCAGCAAAACTAGCGGACAAGAGACCCAGTACTTC

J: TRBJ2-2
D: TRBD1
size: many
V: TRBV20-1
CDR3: CSARDGTGGDTGELFF
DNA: TGCAGTGCTAGAGATGGGACAGGGGGAGACACCGGGGAGCTGTTTTTT

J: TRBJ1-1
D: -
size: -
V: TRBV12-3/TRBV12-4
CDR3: CASTQQMNTEAFF
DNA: TGTGCCAGCACGCAACAGATGAACACTGAAGCTTTCTTT

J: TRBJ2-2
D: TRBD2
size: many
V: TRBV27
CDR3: CASSLLLAGGSGELFF
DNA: TGTGCCAGCAGTTTATTACTAGCGGGAGGTTCCGGGGAGCTGTTTTTT

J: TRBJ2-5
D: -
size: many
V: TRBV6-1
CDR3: CASSRRLQETQYF
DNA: TGTGCCAGCAGTCGACGACTTCAAGAGACCCAGTACTTC

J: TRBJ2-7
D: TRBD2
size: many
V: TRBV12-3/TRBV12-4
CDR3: CASSPRGLAQAYEQYF
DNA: TGTGCCAGCAGTCCTAGGGGACTAGCTCAAGCCTACGAGCAGTACTTC

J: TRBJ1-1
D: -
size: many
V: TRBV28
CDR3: CASSFEQIRGAFF
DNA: TGTGCCAGCAGTTTTGAACAGATTAGGGGAGCTTTCTTT

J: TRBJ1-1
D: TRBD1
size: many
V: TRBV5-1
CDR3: CASSLGTGRNTEAFF
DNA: TGCGCCAGCAGCTTGGGGACAGGGCGGAACACTGAAGCTTTCTTT

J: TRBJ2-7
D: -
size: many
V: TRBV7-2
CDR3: CASSWGLYEQYF
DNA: TGTGCCAGCAGCTGGGGACTTTACGAGCAGTACTTC

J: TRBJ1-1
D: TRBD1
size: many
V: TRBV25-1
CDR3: CASSEFRQGRAFF
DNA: TGTGCCAGCAGTGAATTCAGACAGGGAAGAGCTTTCTTT

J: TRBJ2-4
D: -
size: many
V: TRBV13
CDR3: CASSSRETKNIQYF
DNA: TGTGCCAGCAGCTCTAGGGAGACCAAAAACATTCAGTACTTC

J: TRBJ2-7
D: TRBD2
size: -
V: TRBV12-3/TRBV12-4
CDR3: CASSFGGLSGSYEQYF
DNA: TGTGCCAGCAGTTTCGGGGGTCTTAGCGGGAGCTACGAGCAGTACTTC

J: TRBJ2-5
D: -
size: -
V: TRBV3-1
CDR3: CASSQDLSSREETQYF
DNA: TGTGCCAGCAGCCAAGATTTGTCGTCCAGGGAAGAGACCCAGTACTTC

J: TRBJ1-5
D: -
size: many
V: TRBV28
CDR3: CASGRGLPRGGGQPQHF
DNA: TGTGCCAGCGGGAGGGGCCTGCCCCGGGGGGGCGGGCAGCCCCAGCATTTT

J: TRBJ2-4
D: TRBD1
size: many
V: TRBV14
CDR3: CASSTPASGTENIQYF
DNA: TGTGCCAGCAGCACCCCAGCCTCCGGGACAGAAAACATTCAGTACTTC

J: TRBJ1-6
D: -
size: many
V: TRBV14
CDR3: CASSQDLGVTNSPLHF
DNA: TGTGCCAGCAGCCAAGATCTAGGGGTTACTAATTCACCCCTCCACTTT

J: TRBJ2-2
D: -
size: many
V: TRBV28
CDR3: CASSPDPPVGHGELFF
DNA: TGTGCCAGCAGCCCAGACCCCCCTGTAGGTCACGGGGAGCTGTTTTTT

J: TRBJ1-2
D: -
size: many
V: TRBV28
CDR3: CATHGGARANYGYTF
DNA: TGTGCCACCCACGGGGGGGCTAGAGCTAACTATGGCTACACCTTC

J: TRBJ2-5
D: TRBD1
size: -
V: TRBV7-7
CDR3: CASSLVTGAQETQYF
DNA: TGTGCTAGCAGCTTAGTGACAGGGGCTCAAGAGACCCAGTACTTC

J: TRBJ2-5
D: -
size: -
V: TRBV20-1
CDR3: CSARAPTAQETQYF
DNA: TGCAGTGCTAGGGCACCGACAGCTCAAGAGACCCAGTACTTC